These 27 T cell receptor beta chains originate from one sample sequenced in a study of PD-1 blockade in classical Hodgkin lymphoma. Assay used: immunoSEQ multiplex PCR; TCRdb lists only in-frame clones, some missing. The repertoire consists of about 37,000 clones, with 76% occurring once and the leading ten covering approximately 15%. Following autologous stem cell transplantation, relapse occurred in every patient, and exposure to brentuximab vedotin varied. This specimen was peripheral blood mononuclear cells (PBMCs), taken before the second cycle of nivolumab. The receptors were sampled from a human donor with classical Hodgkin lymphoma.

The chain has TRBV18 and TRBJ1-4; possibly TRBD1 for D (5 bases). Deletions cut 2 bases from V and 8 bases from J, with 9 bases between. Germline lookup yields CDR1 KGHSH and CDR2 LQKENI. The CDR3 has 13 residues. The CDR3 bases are TGTGCCAGCTCACCAGGGGCGGGCGAAAAACTGTTTTTT. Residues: CASSPGAGEKLFF.

The chain's CDR3 is CASSFPGADKNIQYF. The CDR3 region has the DNA TGTGCCAGCAGTTTCCCCGGGGCGGATAAAAACATTCAGTACTTC. The J gene is TRBJ2-4, the V gene TRBV5-4, with D perhaps being TRBD1 or TRBD2 (5 bases each). The CDR3 consists of 15 residues. The V and J ends lost 5 bases and 4 bases respectively, with 16 bases between them. CDR1 and CDR2 from the germline V gene are SGHNT and YYREEE (reference sequence). The variable domain in full, completed from reference TRBV5-4 and TRBJ2-4, reads ETGVTQSPTHLIKTRGQQVTLRCSSQSGHNTVSWYQQALGQGPQFIFQYYREEENGRGNFPPRFSGLQFPNYSSELNVNALELDDSALYLCASSFPGADKNIQYFGAGTRLSVL.

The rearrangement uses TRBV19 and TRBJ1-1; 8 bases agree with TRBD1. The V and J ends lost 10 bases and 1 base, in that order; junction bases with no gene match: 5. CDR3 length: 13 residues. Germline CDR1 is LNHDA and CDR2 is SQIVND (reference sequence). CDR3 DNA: TGTGCCACAAAGGGACAGGAGAACACTGAAGCTTTCTTT. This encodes CATKGQENTEAFF.

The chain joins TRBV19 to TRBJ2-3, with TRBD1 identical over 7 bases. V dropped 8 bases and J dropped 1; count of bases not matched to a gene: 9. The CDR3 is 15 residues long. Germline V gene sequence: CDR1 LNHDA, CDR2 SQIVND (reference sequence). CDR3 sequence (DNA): TGTGCCAGTGGGGAAGGGGGCTATGGCACAGATACGCAGTATTTT. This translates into CASGEGGYGTDTQYF.

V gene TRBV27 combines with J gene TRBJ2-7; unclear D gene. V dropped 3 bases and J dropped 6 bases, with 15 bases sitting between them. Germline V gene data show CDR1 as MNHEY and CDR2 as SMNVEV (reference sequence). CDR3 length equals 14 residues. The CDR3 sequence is CASSFQLGASEQYF. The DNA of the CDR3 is TGTGCCAGCAGTTTTCAGCTGGGCGCTTCCGAGCAGTACTTC.

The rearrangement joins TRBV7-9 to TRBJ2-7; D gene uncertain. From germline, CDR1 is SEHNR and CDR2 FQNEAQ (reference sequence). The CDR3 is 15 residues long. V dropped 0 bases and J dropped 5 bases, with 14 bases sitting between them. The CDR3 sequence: CASSLAESNSDEQYF. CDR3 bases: TGTGCCAGCAGCTTAGCCGAAAGCAACTCGGACGAGCAGTACTTC.

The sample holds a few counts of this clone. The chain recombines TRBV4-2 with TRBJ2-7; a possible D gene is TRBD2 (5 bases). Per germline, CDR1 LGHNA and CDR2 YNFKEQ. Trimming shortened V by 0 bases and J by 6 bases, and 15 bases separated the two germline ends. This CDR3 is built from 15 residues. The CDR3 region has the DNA TGTGCCAGCAGCCAAGAGGACTCGAGCGTCTCCGAGCAGTACTTC. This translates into CASSQEDSSVSEQYF.

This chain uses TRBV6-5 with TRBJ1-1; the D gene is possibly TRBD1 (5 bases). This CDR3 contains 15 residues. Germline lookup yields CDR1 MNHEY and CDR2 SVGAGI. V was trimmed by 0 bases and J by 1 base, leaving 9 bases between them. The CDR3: CASSYSTQGNTEAFF. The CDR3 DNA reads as TGTGCCAGCAGTTACTCAACCCAGGGGAACACTGAAGCTTTCTTT.

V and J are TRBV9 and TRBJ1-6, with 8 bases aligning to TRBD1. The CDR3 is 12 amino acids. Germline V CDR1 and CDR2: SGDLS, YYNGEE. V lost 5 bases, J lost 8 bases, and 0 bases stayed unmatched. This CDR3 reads CASRTGDSPLHF. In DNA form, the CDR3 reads TGTGCCAGCAGGACAGGGGATTCACCCCTCCACTTT. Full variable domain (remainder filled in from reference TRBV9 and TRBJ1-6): DSGVTQTPKHLITATGQRVTLRCSPRSGDLSVYWYQQSLDQGLQFLIQYYNGEERAKGNILERFSAQQFPDLHSELNLSSLELGDSALYFCASRTGDSPLHFGNGTRLTVT.

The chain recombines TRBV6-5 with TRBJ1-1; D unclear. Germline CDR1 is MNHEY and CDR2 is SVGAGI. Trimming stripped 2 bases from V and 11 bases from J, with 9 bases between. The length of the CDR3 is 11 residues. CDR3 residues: CASSYGGSAFF. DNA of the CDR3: TGTGCCAGCAGTTACGGTGGCTCGGCTTTCTTT.

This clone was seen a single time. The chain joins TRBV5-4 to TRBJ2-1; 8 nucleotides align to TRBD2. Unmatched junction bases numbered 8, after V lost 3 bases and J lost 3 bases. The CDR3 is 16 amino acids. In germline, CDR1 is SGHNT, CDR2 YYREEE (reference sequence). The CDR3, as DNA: TGTGCCAGCAGCTCCTCGGGGGGGGGCCTCTACAATGAGCAGTTCTTC. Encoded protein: CASSSSGGGLYNEQFF.

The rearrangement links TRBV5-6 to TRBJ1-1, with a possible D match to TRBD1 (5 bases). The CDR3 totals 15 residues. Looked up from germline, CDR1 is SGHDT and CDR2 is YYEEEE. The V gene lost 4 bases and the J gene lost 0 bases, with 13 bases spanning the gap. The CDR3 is CASSLTTVMNTEAFF. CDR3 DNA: TGTGCCAGCAGCCTAACGACAGTTATGAACACTGAAGCTTTCTTT.

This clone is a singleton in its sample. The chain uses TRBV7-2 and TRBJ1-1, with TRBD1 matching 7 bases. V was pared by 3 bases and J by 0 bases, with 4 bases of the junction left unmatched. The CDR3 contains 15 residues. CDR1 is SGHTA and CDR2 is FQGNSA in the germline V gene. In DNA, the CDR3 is TGTGCCAGCAGCTTGATGGGACAGCTGAACACTGAAGCTTTCTTT. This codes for CASSLMGQLNTEAFF. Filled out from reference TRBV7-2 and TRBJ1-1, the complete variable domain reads GAGVSQSPSNKVTEKGKDVELRCDPISGHTALYWYRQSLGQGLEFLIYFQGNSAPDKSGLPSDRFSAERTGGSVSTLTIQRTQQEDSAVYLCASSLMGQLNTEAFFGQGTRLTVV.

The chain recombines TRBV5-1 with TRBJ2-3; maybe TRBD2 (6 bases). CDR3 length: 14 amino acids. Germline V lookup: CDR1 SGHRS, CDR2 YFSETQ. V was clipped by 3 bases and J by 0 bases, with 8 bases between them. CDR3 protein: CASSWRVSTDTQYF. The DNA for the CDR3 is TGCGCCAGCAGCTGGAGGGTTAGCACAGATACGCAGTATTTT.

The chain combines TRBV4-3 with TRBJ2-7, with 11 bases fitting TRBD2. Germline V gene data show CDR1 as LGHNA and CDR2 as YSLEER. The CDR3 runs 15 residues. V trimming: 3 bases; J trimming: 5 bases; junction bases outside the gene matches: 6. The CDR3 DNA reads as TGCGCCAGCAGCCAGATAGCGGGGGGGCCTCACGAGCAGTACTTC. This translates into CASSQIAGGPHEQYF.

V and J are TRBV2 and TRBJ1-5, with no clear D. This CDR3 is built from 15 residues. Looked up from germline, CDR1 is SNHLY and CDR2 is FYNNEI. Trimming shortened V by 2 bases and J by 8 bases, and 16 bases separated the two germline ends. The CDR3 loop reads CASSERTLGWEPQHF. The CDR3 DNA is TGTGCCAGCAGTGAACGAACACTTGGATGGGAGCCCCAGCATTTT.

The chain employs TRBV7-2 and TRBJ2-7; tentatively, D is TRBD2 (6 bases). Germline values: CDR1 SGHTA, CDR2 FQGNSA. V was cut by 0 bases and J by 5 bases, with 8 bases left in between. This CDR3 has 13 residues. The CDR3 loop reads CASSLAREDEQYF. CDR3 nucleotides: TGTGCCAGCAGCTTAGCGAGGGAGGACGAGCAGTACTTC.

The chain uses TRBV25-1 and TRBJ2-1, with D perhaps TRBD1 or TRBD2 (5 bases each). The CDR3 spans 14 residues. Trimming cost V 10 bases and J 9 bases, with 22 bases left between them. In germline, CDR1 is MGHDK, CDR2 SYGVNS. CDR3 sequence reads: CATSFRDPASEQFF. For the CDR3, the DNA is TGTGCCACCTCATTCCGGGACCCGGCCAGTGAGCAGTTCTTC.

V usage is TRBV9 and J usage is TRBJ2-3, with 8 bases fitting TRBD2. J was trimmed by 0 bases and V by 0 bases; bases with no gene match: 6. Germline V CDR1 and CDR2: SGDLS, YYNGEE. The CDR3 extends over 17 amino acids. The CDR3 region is CASSVDGAGASTDTQYF. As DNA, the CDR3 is TGTGCCAGCAGCGTAGACGGAGCGGGGGCGAGCACAGATACGCAGTATTTT.

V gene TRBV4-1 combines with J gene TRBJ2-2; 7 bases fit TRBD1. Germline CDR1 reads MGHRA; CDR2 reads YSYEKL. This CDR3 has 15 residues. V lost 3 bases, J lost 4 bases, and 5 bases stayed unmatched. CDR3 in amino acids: CASSHMTGSTGELFF. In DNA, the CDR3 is TGCGCCAGCAGCCACATGACAGGGAGCACCGGGGAGCTGTTTTTT.

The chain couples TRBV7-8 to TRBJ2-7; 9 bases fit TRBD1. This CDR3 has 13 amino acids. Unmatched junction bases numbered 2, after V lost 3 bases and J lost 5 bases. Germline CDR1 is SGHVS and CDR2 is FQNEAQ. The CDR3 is CASSLGQGHEQYF. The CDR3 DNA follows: TGTGCCAGCAGCTTGGGACAGGGCCACGAGCAGTACTTC.

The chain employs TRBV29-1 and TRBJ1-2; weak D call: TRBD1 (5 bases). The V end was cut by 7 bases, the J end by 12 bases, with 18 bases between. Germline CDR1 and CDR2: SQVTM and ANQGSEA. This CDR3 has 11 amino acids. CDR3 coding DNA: TGCAGCGCTTTGTGGGGGGAGGGCCACACCTTC. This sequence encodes CSALWGEGHTF.

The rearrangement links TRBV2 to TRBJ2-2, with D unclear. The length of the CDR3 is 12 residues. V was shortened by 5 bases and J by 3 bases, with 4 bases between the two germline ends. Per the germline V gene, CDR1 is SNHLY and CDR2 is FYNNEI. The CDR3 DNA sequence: TGTGCCAGCAGTTCGGACACCGGGGAGCTGTTTTTT. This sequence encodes CASSSDTGELFF. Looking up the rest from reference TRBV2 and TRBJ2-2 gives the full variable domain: EPEVTQTPSHQVTQMGQEVILRCVPISNHLYFYWYRQILGQKVEFLVSFYNNEISEKSEIFDDQFSVERPDGSNFTLKIRSTKLEDSAMYFCASSSDTGELFFGEGSRLTVL.

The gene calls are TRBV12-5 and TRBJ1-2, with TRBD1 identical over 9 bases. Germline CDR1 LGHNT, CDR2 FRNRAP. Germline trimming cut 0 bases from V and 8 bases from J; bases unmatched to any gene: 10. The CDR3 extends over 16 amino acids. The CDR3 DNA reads TGTGCTAGTGGTTTGGTACACCGGGACAGGGCGCAGGGCTACACCTTC. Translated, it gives CASGLVHRDRAQGYTF.

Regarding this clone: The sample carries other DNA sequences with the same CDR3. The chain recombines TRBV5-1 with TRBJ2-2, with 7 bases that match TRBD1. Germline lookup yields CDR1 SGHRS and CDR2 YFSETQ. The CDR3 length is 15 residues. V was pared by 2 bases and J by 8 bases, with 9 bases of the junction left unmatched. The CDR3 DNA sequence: TGCGCCAGCAGCTTCGGACAGGTTGAAGCTGGGGAGCTGTTTTTT. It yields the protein CASSFGQVEAGELFF. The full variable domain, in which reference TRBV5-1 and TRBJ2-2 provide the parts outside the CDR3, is KAGVTQTPRYLIKTRGQQVTLSCSPISGHRSVSWYQQTPGQGLQFLFEYFSETQRNKGNFPGRFSGRQFSNSRSEMNVSTLELGDSALYLCASSFGQVEAGELFFGEGSRLTVL.

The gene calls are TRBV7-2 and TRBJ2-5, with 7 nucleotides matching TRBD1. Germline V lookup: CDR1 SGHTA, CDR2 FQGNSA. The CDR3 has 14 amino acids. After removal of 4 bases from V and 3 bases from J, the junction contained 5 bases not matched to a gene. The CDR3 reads CASSSNRGKETQYF. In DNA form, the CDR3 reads TGTGCCAGCAGCTCAAACAGGGGAAAAGAGACCCAGTACTTC. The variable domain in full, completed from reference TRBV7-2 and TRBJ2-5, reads GAGVSQSPSNKVTEKGKDVELRCDPISGHTALYWYRQSLGQGLEFLIYFQGNSAPDKSGLPSDRFSAERTGGSVSTLTIQRTQQEDSAVYLCASSSNRGKETQYFGPGTRLLVL.

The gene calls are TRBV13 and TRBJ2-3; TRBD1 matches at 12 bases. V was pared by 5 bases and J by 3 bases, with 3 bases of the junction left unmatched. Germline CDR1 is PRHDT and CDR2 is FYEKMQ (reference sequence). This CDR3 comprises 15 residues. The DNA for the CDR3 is TGTGCCAGCAGCCGGGACAGGGGGCGAACAGATACGCAGTATTTT. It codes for CASSRDRGRTDTQYF.